This entry is about one T cell receptor beta chain. CDR3 regions were amplified by Arm-PCR using iRepertoire HTBI primers to build TCR beta libraries. A single record per CDR3 protein comes from TCRdb applying MiXCR to the multiplex PCR reads. In the table there are fewer than 550,000 distinct CDR3 sequences, approximately 16% of which are singletons. Time point in this sample: newly diagnosed GD, antithyroid drugs for less than 3 months. PBMC-extracted RNA yielded the TCR library. American Thyroid Association guidelines defined Graves' disease diagnosis. The collection involved drawing around 10 milliliters of peripheral blood into EDTA tubes. Losses at the gene ends were 4 bases for V and 2 bases for J; bases not matched to a gene: 4. This CDR3 comprises 14 residues. The germline gives CDR1 LGHDT, CDR2 YNNKEL (reference sequence). The data derive from a study of regulatory T cells in long-lasting Graves disease.

This same sample was also part of a study on T cells in Graves' hyperthyroidism and ophthalmopathy. This second report adds: Uncontrolled infection, other autoimmune disease, pregnancy or lactation disqualified patients from enrolment.

The source of this sequence is a woman between 18 and 29 years old with Graves disease. The V and J genes are TRBV3-1 and TRBJ1-2; TRBD1 matches 7 bases. Sample: peripheral blood mononuclear cells (PBMCs), taken at new diagnosis, from a patient treated with antithyroid drugs. CDR3 residues: CASSLRGRNYGYTF. DNA for the CDR3: TGTGCCAGCAGCCTAAGGGGGCGGAACTATGGCTACACCTTC.